This TCR beta chain came from a study of blood T cell repertoires in COVID-19. Study-wide background: Italy, Spain and the United States were the sources of the convalescent and acute COVID-19 samples. The analysed material was cDNA or gDNA that came from T cells, B-cell-depleted T cells, or PBMCs.

Authors' analysis steps: From reference gene primer amplification, estimates of nucleated cell counts were derived. Method: immunoSEQ multiplex PCR; TCRdb's copy keeps in-frame clones and lacks some. V and J calls and clone size are as listed in that table; D and trimming were resolved from the DNA. Of around 170,000 clones in the sample, roughly four fifths are singletons; the top ten hold roughly 7.5%. It was during active infection that Seattle patients were enrolled and then longitudinally followed. On this clone: Distinct nucleotide sequences in the sample also encode this CDR3.

V was pared by 1 base and J by 3 bases, with 4 bases of the junction left unmatched. Germline V lookup: CDR1 SQVTM, CDR2 ANQGSEA. This CDR3 comprises 14 residues. The chain is built from TRBV29-1 and TRBJ2-3, with TRBD2 matching 7 bases. Sequencing was done on a sample of peripheral blood. The receptor was derived from a woman in her 70s with COVID-19, enrolled during active disease. CDR3 sequence: CSVEGGRGTDTQYF. CDR3 in DNA: TGCAGCGTTGAAGGCGGGAGAGGAACAGATACGCAGTATTTT.